Presented here are 24 T cell receptor beta chains from one specimen sequenced in a study of OX40 agonist ivuxolimab in advanced cancers. The table came from immunoSEQ multiplex PCR; TCRdb's copy has only in-frame clones and leaves some out. This sample yields tens of thousands of clones, of which about 90% are seen a single time; around 6.5% belongs to the top ten. Sample: CD4+ or CD8+ T cells sorted from blood, taken in a trial of the OX40 agonist ivuxolimab. These TCRs come from an adult with an advanced solid tumor such as melanoma, head and neck, liver or kidney cancer.

This rearrangement joins TRBV18 to TRBJ1-2; D gene ambiguous. The CDR3 has 15 amino acids. The V end was cut by 3 bases, the J end by 3 bases, with 14 bases between. The V gene's germline CDR1 is KGHSH and CDR2 LQKENI. The CDR3 region has the DNA TGTGCCAGCTCACCGAATTCTGGGTCCTACTATGGCTACACCTTC. Translating it yields CASSPNSGSYYGYTF.

The rearrangement joins TRBV28 to TRBJ2-2; a weak D match, TRBD1 (6 bases). This CDR3 has 12 amino acids. The germline V and J ends were trimmed by 5 bases and 7 bases, with 8 bases remaining between them. Per germline, CDR1 MDHEN and CDR2 SYDVKM. The CDR3 DNA reads TGTGCCAGCAGTCCCAGGGGCGGGGAGCTGTTTTTT. Translating gives CASSPRGGELFF. Full variable domain (missing parts from reference TRBV28 and TRBJ2-2): DVKVTQSSRYLVKRTGEKVFLECVQDMDHENMFWYRQDPGLGLRLIYFSYDVKMKEKGDIPEGYSVSREKKERFSLILESASTNQTSMYLCASSPRGGELFFGEGSRLTVL.

The chain is built from TRBV10-3 and TRBJ2-7, with TRBD1 matching over 7 bases. CDR1 ENHRY and CDR2 SYGVKD come from the germline V gene. The junction had 5 bases not matched to a gene; V was cut back by 6 bases and J by 3 bases. The CDR3 has 13 residues. The CDR3 loop is CAISWTGSYEQYF. The CDR3 nucleotides are TGTGCCATCAGCTGGACAGGAAGCTACGAGCAGTACTTC.

The chain links TRBV11-1 to TRBJ2-1; TRBD2 matches 8 bases. After removal of 3 bases from V and 7 bases from J, the junction contained 5 bases not matched to a gene. The CDR3 is 14 amino acids. The germline CDR1 and CDR2 sequences are SGHAT and FQDESV (reference sequence). DNA for the CDR3: TGTGCCAGCAGCTTCGGGGGGGCGACGAATGAGCAGTTCTTC. It codes for CASSFGGATNEQFF.

DNA for the CDR3: TGTGCCATCGGGGGGAGCGAGCAGTACTTC. Its translation is CAIGGSEQYF. The chain employs TRBV10-3 and TRBJ2-7; perhaps TRBD2 as D (6 bases). Looked up from germline, CDR1 is ENHRY and CDR2 is SYGVKD. V lost 8 bases to trimming and J lost 6 bases, with 8 bases between them. This CDR3 has 10 amino acids.

The CDR3 region has the DNA TGTGCCAGCTCACCACCCTCCTGGGGGGAGCAGTACTTC. The encoded protein is CASSPPSWGEQYF. The chain combines TRBV18 with TRBJ2-7; D could derive from TRBD1 or TRBD2 (5 bases each). Germline V lookup: CDR1 KGHSH, CDR2 LQKENI. There are 13 residues in the CDR3. V was trimmed by 0 bases and J by 7 bases, leaving 10 bases between them.

The J gene is TRBJ2-5, the V gene TRBV28; 9 bases are a match to TRBD1. The CDR3 has 15 residues. J gave up 4 bases and V 5 bases, and 8 bases lay outside the gene matches. Germline loops: CDR1 MDHEN, CDR2 SYDVKM. DNA of the CDR3: TGTGCCAGCAGTGGGGGACAGGGTAACCGAGAGACCCAGTACTTC. Amino acids: CASSGGQGNRETQYF. Full variable domain (missing parts from reference TRBV28 and TRBJ2-5): DVKVTQSSRYLVKRTGEKVFLECVQDMDHENMFWYRQDPGLGLRLIYFSYDVKMKEKGDIPEGYSVSREKKERFSLILESASTNQTSMYLCASSGGQGNRETQYFGPGTRLLVL.

The genes are TRBV5-1 and TRBJ2-7; a possible D gene is TRBD1 (6 bases). This CDR3 region has 14 residues. V dropped 5 bases and J dropped 0 bases, with 12 bases sitting between them. CDR1 SGHRS and CDR2 YFSETQ come from the germline V gene. The chain's CDR3 is CASRPDSSSYEQYF. The DNA of the CDR3 is TGCGCCAGCAGACCGGACAGTAGCTCCTACGAGCAGTACTTC.

The chain joins TRBV7-9 to TRBJ2-7; 7 nucleotides align to TRBD1. Per the germline V gene, CDR1 is SEHNR and CDR2 is FQNEAQ (reference sequence). The CDR3 is 15 residues long. The J segment lost 0 bases and the V segment lost 5 bases, leaving 7 bases of the junction unmatched. In DNA, the CDR3 is TGTGCCAGCAGCCTACAGGGGCGAACCTCCTACGAGCAGTACTTC. This encodes CASSLQGRTSYEQYF.

This clone was counted once. The gene calls are TRBV5-6 and TRBJ2-7; no firm D call. The CDR3 sequence is 12 residues long. Germline loops: CDR1 SGHDT, CDR2 YYEEEE. V gave up 3 bases and J gave up 3 bases, with 7 bases separating them. The chain's CDR3 is CASSSSLYEQYF. Here the CDR3 DNA reads TGTGCCAGCAGCTCCTCACTCTACGAGCAGTACTTC.

As DNA, the CDR3 is TGTGCCAGCAGCCTAAGTGCTTCGGAGACGCAGTATTTT. The encoded protein is CASSLSASETQYF. The V gene is TRBV9, the J gene TRBJ2-3; D is unresolved. Germline V CDR1 and CDR2: SGDLS, YYNGEE. The CDR3 has 13 amino acids. The germline V and J ends were trimmed by 4 bases and 9 bases, with 15 bases remaining between them.

V usage is TRBV28 and J usage is TRBJ2-3; the D gene is possibly TRBD2 (6 bases). The V end lost 5 bases, the J end lost 4 bases, and 16 bases lay between the germline ends. Per the germline V gene, CDR1 is MDHEN and CDR2 is SYDVKM. This CDR3 region has 15 residues. CDR3 sequence reads: CASSLRLVKADTQYF. The CDR3 nucleotides are TGTGCCAGCAGTCTCCGACTAGTTAAGGCAGATACGCAGTATTTT.

In DNA form, the CDR3 reads TGTGCCAGCAGCCAAGAAACCCCCTCGACTAGCGGGAGTGCCAAAAACATTCAGTACTTC. Translated: CASSQETPSTSGSAKNIQYF. V gene TRBV4-2 combines with J gene TRBJ2-4; 12 nucleotides line up with TRBD2. V was clipped by 0 bases and J by 1 base; unmatched bases: 10. Germline CDR1 LGHNA, CDR2 YNFKEQ. This CDR3 contains 20 residues.

CDR3 DNA: TGCGCCAGCAGCTGGAGCGGGAGTGGCACAGATACGCAGTATTTT. Translation: CASSWSGSGTDTQYF. The chain combines TRBV5-1 with TRBJ2-3; the match to TRBD2 covers 8 bases. The CDR3 totals 15 residues. In germline, CDR1 is SGHRS, CDR2 YFSETQ. Trimming at V came to 3 bases and at J to 1 base, leaving 4 bases not matched to a gene.

This chain links TRBV6-6 with TRBJ2-5; D is undetermined. The CDR3 contains 11 residues. Germline V gene data show CDR1 as MNHNY and CDR2 as SVGAGI (reference sequence). Trimming took 7 bases from V and 3 from J, leaving 6 bases between them. The CDR3 coding sequence is TGTGCCAGCACCAGAAAAGAGACCCAGTACTTC. Translated: CASTRKETQYF.

V usage is TRBV6-4 and J usage is TRBJ2-3, with 9 bases identical to TRBD1. The CDR3 contains 15 residues. V shed 5 bases and J 2 bases; nucleotides not matched to a gene: 5. The germline V gene has CDR1 MRHNA and CDR2 SNTAGT. The DNA of the CDR3 is TGTGCCAGCAGTTCTGGGACAGGGACCACAGATACGCAGTATTTT. Protein: CASSSGTGTTDTQYF.

The chain joins TRBV5-5 to TRBJ2-1; TRBD2 matches 10 bases. With 4 bases clipped from V and 9 bases from J, the junction kept 10 bases outside the gene matches. There are 15 residues in the CDR3. CDR1 and CDR2 (germline): SGHKS, YYEKEE (reference sequence). The DNA for the CDR3 is TGTGCCAGCAGCATTATTCCGGGACTAGCGTCTGAGCAGTTCTTC. It yields the protein CASSIIPGLASEQFF.

This chain connects TRBV28 to TRBJ1-5; TRBD1 matches at 10 bases. This CDR3 spans 16 amino acids. V gave up 4 bases and J gave up 5 bases; unmatched junction bases: 8. Per the germline V gene, CDR1 is MDHEN and CDR2 is SYDVKM. CDR3 sequence (DNA): TGTGCCAGCAGTTCTCAACGGACAGGGGGTTATCAGCCCCAGCATTTT. Translating it yields CASSSQRTGGYQPQHF.

This chain connects TRBV6-6 to TRBJ2-6; D is unresolved. CDR3 length equals 14 residues. V shed 4 bases and J shed 0 bases, with 4 bases lying between them. Germline V gives CDR1 MNHNY, CDR2 SVGAGI (reference sequence). DNA of the CDR3: TGTGCCAGCAGTTCATCCTCTGGGGCCAACGTCCTGACTTTC. Residues: CASSSSSGANVLTF.

The chain joins TRBV4-1 to TRBJ2-7; D may correspond to TRBD1 or TRBD2 (5 bases each). The V gene's germline CDR1 is MGHRA and CDR2 YSYEKL. There are 18 residues in the CDR3. V dropped 4 bases and J dropped 4 bases, with 26 bases sitting between them. The DNA for the CDR3 is TGCGCCAGCAGCCCTGACCGGGATGGGGGAGACAGAACGTACGAGCAGTACTTC. Protein: CASSPDRDGGDRTYEQYF.

CDR3 region: CASSLGLNEQFF. In nucleotides, the CDR3 is TGTGCCAGCAGCTTAGGACTAAATGAGCAGTTCTTC. The chain is built from TRBV7-6 and TRBJ2-1; the D gene is possibly TRBD2 (5 bases). CDR3 size: 12 residues. Germline loops: CDR1 SGHVS, CDR2 FNYEAQ. The V end lost 1 base, the J end lost 7 bases, and 5 bases lay between the germline ends.

Here the CDR3 reads CATSRRNEQFF. The CDR3, as DNA: TGTGCCACCAGCAGGCGGAATGAGCAGTTCTTC. The chain joins TRBV15 to TRBJ2-1; D unclear. V lost 3 bases and J 7 bases, leaving 4 bases between the germline ends. Germline CDR1 is LNHNV and CDR2 is YYDKDF (reference sequence). The CDR3 has 11 amino acids.

Concerning this clone: Additional DNA sequences in this sample encode the identical CDR3. The gene calls are TRBV20-1 and TRBJ2-5; no definite D call. The CDR3 consists of 11 residues. Germline CDR1 is DFQATT and CDR2 is SNEGSKA (reference sequence). V was pared by 3 bases and J by 5 bases, with 7 bases between. CDR3 nucleotides: TGCAGTGCTAGGGTGGGGGAGACCCAGTACTTC. Its protein is CSARVGETQYF.

The V and J genes are TRBV27 and TRBJ2-3; no definite D call. Deletions cut 3 bases from V and 0 bases from J, with 13 bases between. The CDR3 runs to 16 residues. CDR1 and CDR2 (germline): MNHEY, SMNVEV (reference sequence). DNA for the CDR3: TGTGCCAGCAGTTTTAAGTCAGTTCTTAGCACAGATACGCAGTATTTT. This codes for CASSFKSVLSTDTQYF.